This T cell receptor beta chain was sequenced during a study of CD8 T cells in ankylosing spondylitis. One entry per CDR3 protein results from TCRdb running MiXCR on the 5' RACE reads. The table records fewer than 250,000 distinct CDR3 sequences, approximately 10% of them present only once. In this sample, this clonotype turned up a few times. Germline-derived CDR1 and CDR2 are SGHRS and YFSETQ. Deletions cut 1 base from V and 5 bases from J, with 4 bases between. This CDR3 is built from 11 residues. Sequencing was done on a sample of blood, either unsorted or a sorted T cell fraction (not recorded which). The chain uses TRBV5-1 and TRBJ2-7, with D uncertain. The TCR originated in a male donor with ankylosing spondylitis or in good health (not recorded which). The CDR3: CASSLHDEQYF. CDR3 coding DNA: TGCGCCAGCAGCTTGCACGACGAGCAGTACTTC.